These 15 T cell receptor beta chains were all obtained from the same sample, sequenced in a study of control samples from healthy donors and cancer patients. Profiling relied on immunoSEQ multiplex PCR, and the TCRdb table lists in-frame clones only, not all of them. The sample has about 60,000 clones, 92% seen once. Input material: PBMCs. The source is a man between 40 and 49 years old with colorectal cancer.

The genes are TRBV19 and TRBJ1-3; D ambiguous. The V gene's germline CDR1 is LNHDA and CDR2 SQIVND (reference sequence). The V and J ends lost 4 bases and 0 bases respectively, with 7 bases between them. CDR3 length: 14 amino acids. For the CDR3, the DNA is TGTGCCAGTAGTACCGTAAGCTCTGGAAACACCATATATTTT. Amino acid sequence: CASSTVSSGNTIYF.

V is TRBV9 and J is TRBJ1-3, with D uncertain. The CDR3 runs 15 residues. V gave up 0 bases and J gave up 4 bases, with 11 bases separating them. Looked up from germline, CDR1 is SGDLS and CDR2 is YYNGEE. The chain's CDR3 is CASSVGRGGGNTIYF. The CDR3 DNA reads TGTGCCAGCAGCGTAGGTCGGGGTGGGGGAAACACCATATATTTT.

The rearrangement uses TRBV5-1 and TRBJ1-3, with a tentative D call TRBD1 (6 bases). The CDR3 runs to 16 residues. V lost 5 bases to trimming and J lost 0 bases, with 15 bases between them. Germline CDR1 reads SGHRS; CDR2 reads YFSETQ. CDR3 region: CASSAGGLNSGNTIYF. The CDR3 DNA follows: TGCGCCAGCAGTGCCGGGGGCCTAAACTCTGGAAACACCATATATTTT.

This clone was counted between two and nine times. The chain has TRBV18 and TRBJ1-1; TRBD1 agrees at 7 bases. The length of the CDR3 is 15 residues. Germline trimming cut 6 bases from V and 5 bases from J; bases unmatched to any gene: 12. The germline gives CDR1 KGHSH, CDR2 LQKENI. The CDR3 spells CASSPAGHRGTEAFF. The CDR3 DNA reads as TGTGCCAGCTCCCCGGCGGGCCACAGGGGAACTGAAGCTTTCTTT.

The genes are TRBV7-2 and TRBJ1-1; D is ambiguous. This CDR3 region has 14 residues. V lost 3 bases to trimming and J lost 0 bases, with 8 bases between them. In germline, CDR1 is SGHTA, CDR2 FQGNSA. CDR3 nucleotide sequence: TGTGCCAGCAGCTTTCCGGGCATGAACACTGAAGCTTTCTTT. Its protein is CASSFPGMNTEAFF.

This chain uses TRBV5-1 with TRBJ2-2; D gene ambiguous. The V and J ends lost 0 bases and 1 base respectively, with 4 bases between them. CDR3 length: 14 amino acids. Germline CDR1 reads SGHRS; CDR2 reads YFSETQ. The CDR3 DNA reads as TGCGCCAGCAGCTTGGAAAAGAACACCGGGGAGCTGTTTTTT. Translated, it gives CASSLEKNTGELFF.

The CDR3 protein is CASNLGGAENIQYF. The CDR3 coding sequence is TGTGCCAGCAATCTGGGGGGTGCGGAAAACATTCAGTACTTC. J is TRBJ2-4 and V is TRBV6-5; a weak D match, TRBD2 (6 bases). The CDR3 spans 14 residues. Trimming removed 7 bases from V and 5 bases from J, with 15 bases in between. Germline loops: CDR1 MNHEY, CDR2 SVGAGI.

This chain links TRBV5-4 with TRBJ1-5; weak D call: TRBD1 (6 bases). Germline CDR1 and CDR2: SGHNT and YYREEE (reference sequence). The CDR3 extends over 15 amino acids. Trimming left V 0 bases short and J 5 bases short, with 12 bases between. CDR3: CASSLGADRDQPQHF. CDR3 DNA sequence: TGTGCCAGCAGCTTGGGGGCGGACAGAGATCAGCCCCAGCATTTT. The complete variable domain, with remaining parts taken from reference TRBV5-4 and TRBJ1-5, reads ETGVTQSPTHLIKTRGQQVTLRCSSQSGHNTVSWYQQALGQGPQFIFQYYREEENGRGNFPPRFSGLQFPNYSSELNVNALELDDSALYLCASSLGADRDQPQHFGDGTRLSIL.

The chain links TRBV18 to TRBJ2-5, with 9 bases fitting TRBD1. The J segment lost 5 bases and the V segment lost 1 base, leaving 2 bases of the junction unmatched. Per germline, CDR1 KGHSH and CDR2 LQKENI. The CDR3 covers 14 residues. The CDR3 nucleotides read TGTGCCAGCTCACCACTCGGGACAGGGGAGACCCAGTACTTC. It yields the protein CASSPLGTGETQYF.

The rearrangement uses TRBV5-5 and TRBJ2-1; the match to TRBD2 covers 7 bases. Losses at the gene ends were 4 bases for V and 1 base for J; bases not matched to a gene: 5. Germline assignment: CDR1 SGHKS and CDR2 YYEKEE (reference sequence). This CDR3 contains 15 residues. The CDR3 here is CASSLAAVSYNEQFF. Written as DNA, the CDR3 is TGTGCCAGCAGCCTAGCGGCGGTTTCCTACAATGAGCAGTTCTTC.

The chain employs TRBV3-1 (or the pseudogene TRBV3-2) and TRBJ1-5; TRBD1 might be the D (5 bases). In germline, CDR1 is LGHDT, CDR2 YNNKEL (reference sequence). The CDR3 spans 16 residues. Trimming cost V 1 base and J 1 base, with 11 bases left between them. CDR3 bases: TGTGCCAGCAGCCAAGTGGAGGGGTCGAGCAATCAGCCCCAGCATTTT. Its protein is CASSQVEGSSNQPQHF.

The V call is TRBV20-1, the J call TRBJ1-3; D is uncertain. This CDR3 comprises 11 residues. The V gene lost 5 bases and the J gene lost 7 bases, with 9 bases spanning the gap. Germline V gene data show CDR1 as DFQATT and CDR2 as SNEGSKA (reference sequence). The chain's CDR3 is CSASRSNTIYF. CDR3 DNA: TGCAGTGCTTCCCGGTCCAACACCATATATTTT.

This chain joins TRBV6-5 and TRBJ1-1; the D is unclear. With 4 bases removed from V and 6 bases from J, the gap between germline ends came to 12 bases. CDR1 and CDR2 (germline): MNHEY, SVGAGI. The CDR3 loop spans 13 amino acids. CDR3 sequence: CASSSKVASEAFF. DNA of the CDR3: TGTGCCAGCAGTTCCAAGGTTGCTTCTGAAGCTTTCTTT.

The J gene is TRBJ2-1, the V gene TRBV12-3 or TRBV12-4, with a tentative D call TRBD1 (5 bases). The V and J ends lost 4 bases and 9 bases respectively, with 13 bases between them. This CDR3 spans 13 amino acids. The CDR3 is CASSSTTVGEQFF. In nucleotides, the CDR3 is TGTGCCAGCAGTTCGACGACAGTGGGTGAGCAGTTCTTC.

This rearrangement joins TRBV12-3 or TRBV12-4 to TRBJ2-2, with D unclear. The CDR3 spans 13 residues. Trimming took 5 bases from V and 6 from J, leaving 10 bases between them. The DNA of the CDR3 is TGTGCCAGCAGTCTAGTTCAGGCCGGGGAGCTGTTTTTT. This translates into CASSLVQAGELFF.